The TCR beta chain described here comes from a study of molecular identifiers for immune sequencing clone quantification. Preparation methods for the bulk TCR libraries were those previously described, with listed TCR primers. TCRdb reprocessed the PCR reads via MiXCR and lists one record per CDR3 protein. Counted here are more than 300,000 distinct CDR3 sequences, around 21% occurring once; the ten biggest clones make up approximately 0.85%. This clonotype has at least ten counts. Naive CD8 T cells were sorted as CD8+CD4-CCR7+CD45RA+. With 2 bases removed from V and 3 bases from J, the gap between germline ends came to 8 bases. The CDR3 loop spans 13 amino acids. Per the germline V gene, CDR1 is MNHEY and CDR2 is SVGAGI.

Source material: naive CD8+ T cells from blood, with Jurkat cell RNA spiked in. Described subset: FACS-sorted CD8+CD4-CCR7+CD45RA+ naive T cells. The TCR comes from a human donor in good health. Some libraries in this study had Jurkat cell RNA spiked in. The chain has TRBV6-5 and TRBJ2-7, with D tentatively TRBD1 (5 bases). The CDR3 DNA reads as TGTGCCAGCAGTTACGGCAGGGACTACGAGCAGTACTTC. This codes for CASSYGRDYEQYF.